This T cell receptor (beta chain) emerged from a study of blood T cell repertoires in COVID-19. Data came from immunoSEQ multiplex PCR; TCRdb stores just in-frame clones and leaves some out. This sample has fewer than 350,000 clones; approximately 88% occur once, and the top ten carry almost 9.5%. This CDR3 contains 17 residues. With 2 bases clipped from V and 4 bases from J, the junction kept 10 bases outside the gene matches. Germline V gene lookup returns CDR1 LGHNA and CDR2 YNFKEQ. The sequencing sample was made of peripheral blood. The receptor was derived from a man aged 18 to 29 with active or convalescent COVID-19. The chain recombines TRBV4-2 with TRBJ2-7; TRBD2 aligns across 11 bases. For the CDR3, the DNA is TGTGCCAGCAGCCAATGGGCTAGCGGGGGGAGTGGTTACGAGCAGTACTTC. The encoded protein is CASSQWASGGSGYEQYF.